This T cell receptor (beta chain) is drawn from a study of CD8 T cells in ankylosing spondylitis. TCRdb used MiXCR to reprocess the 5' RACE reads, holding one entry per CDR3 protein. In the table there are around 230,000 distinct CDR3 sequences, under 8.5% of which are singletons. V shed 6 bases and J 4 bases; nucleotides not matched to a gene: 9. Germline CDR1 is DFQATT and CDR2 is SNEGSKA (reference sequence). The CDR3 length is 15 residues. The sample holds many counts of this clonotype. The sequencing input was blood, either unsorted or a sorted T cell fraction (not recorded which). This sequence joins TRBV20-1 and TRBJ2-1; 10 bases are shared with TRBD2. The clonotype was recovered from a female donor with ankylosing spondylitis or in good health (not recorded which). CDR3 in DNA: TGCAGTGCGACACCAGCGGGAGGGGTTTACAATGAGCAGTTCTTC. Translated: CSATPAGGVYNEQFF.